These 18 T cell receptor beta chains share one sample of origin, sequenced in a study of T-cell memory formation after mild COVID-19. TCRdb fed the 5' RACE reads into MiXCR, producing one record per CDR3 protein. The profile shows 200,000 to 250,000 distinct CDR3 sequences, around 30% of them singletons. The specimen sequenced was PBMCs or a T cell subset sorted from them (not recorded which). The receptors stem from an adult woman who had mild COVID-19 (a few samples of this study predate the infection). Cell type and time point are not known.

The chain is built from TRBV6-5 and TRBJ2-4; D is perhaps TRBD1 (6 bases). CDR1 MNHEY and CDR2 SVGAGI come from the germline V gene. CDR3 length: 15 residues. Trimming removed 6 bases from V and 6 bases from J, with 18 bases in between. CDR3 loop: CASSSPGQGINIQYF. For the CDR3, the DNA is TGTGCCAGCAGCTCCCCGGGGCAGGGGATAAACATTCAGTACTTC.

This clonotype was seen more than once but under ten times. The CDR3 DNA follows: TGTGCCAGCAGCTTAGGGGAGACACCCTACGAGCAGTACTTC. It translates to CASSLGETPYEQYF. The chain carries TRBV7-6 and TRBJ2-7; weak D call: TRBD2 (5 bases). This CDR3 is built from 14 residues. With 1 base removed from V and 2 bases from J, the gap between germline ends came to 9 bases. Germline V gives CDR1 SGHVS, CDR2 FNYEAQ.

This clonotype was seen a handful of times. This chain joins TRBV7-3 and TRBJ2-2, with 7 bases aligning to TRBD2. The CDR3 length is 16 residues. The junction had 4 bases not matched to a gene; V was cut back by 2 bases and J by 1 base. Germline CDR1 reads SGHTA; CDR2 reads FQGTGA. This chain's CDR3 is CASSLRGGRNTGELFF. The CDR3 DNA sequence: TGTGCCAGCAGCTTACGTGGCGGGAGGAACACCGGGGAGCTGTTTTTT.

The table lists this clonotype with a few counts. V is TRBV7-6 and J is TRBJ2-1, with D perhaps assigned TRBD1 or TRBD2 (5 bases each). The germline gives CDR1 SGHVS, CDR2 FNYEAQ. Between the trimmed V and J ends, which lost 5 bases and 0 bases, there was a span of 14 bases. The CDR3 sequence is 16 residues long. CDR3 residues: CASSLPGLSSYNEQFF. The CDR3 bases are TGTGCCAGCAGCCTCCCGGGGCTCAGCTCCTACAATGAGCAGTTCTTC.

The chain recombines TRBV5-1 with TRBJ2-7; 11 bases line up with TRBD1. There are 13 residues in the CDR3. Germline-derived CDR1 and CDR2 are SGHRS and YFSETQ. After removal of 5 bases from V and 2 bases from J, the junction contained 0 bases not matched to a gene. CDR3 sequence (DNA): TGCGCCAGCAGGGGACAGGGGGCCTACGAGCAGTACTTC. It encodes CASRGQGAYEQYF.

The V call is TRBV7-8, the J call TRBJ1-1; D unresolved. V was trimmed by 3 bases and J by 7 bases, leaving 9 bases between them. The CDR3 is 12 amino acids. Germline CDR1 is SGHVS and CDR2 is FQNEAQ. CDR3 nucleotides: TGTGCCAGCAGCTTCGAACAGTTTGAAGCTTTCTTT. Translating it yields CASSFEQFEAFF.

In its sample, this clonotype was seen a few times. This chain links TRBV20-1 with TRBJ1-2; TRBD1 matches 9 bases. After removal of 5 bases from V and 5 bases from J, the junction contained 21 bases not matched to a gene. This CDR3 is 18 amino acids long. In germline, CDR1 is DFQATT, CDR2 SNEGSKA (reference sequence). CDR3 coding DNA: TGCAGTGCTCCGGGGGGACAGGGTTTATCACATCGGTTGTATGGCTACACCTTC. Translated, it gives CSAPGGQGLSHRLYGYTF.

This clonotype was recorded many times. The chain combines TRBV4-1 with TRBJ2-1; D may be TRBD1 or TRBD2 (5 bases each). The germline gives CDR1 MGHRA, CDR2 YSYEKL. CDR3 length equals 15 residues. With 5 bases removed from V and 5 bases from J, the gap between germline ends came to 16 bases. The CDR3 loop reads CASSNRGLSHNEQFF. CDR3 coding DNA: TGCGCCAGCAGCAACCGGGGCCTCTCGCACAATGAGCAGTTCTTC.

CDR3 sequence reads: CASSQGSGDQPQHF. In DNA, the CDR3 is TGTGCCAGCAGCCAGGGGTCAGGGGATCAGCCCCAGCATTTT. The chain carries TRBV3-1 and TRBJ1-5, with TRBD1 as a possible D gene (6 bases). Germline V gene lookup returns CDR1 LGHDT and CDR2 YNNKEL (reference sequence). V was clipped by 3 bases and J by 5 bases, with 11 bases between them. The CDR3 loop spans 14 amino acids.

The rearrangement uses TRBV6-5 and TRBJ2-1, with a weak D call TRBD1 (7 bases). CDR1 and CDR2 (germline): MNHEY, SVGAGI. This CDR3 comprises 18 residues. Trimming cost V 4 bases and J 3 bases, with 22 bases left between them. As DNA, the CDR3 is TGTGCCAGCAGTTCAACCGGGAGACAGGGAACCTACTACAATGAGCAGTTCTTC. It encodes CASSSTGRQGTYYNEQFF.

This clonotype was picked up a small number of times. CDR3 sequence reads: CASSHTWETQYF. The DNA for the CDR3 is TGTGCCAGCAGCCACACCTGGGAGACCCAGTACTTC. The chain links TRBV7-2 to TRBJ2-5; no clear D. Between the trimmed V and J ends, which lost 5 bases and 5 bases, there was a span of 9 bases. CDR1 is SGHTA, CDR2 FQGNSA, per germline. The CDR3 loop spans 12 amino acids. The whole variable domain, remainder taken from reference TRBV7-2 and TRBJ2-5, is GAGVSQSPSNKVTEKGKDVELRCDPISGHTALYWYRQSLGQGLEFLIYFQGNSAPDKSGLPSDRFSAERTGGSVSTLTIQRTQQEDSAVYLCASSHTWETQYFGPGTRLLVL.

This clonotype turned up a few times. The chain has TRBV3-1 and TRBJ2-2; 7 positions agree with TRBD1. Unmatched junction bases numbered 3, after V lost 2 bases and J lost 0 bases. The CDR3 spans 16 residues. Germline loops: CDR1 LGHDT, CDR2 YNNKEL (reference sequence). CDR3 DNA: TGTGCCAGCAGCCAAAGGGACAGCACGAACACCGGGGAGCTGTTTTTT. Residues: CASSQRDSTNTGELFF. Variable domain in full (rest from reference TRBV3-1 and TRBJ2-2): DTAVSQTPKYLVTQMGNDKSIKCEQNLGHDTMYWYKQDSKKFLKIMFSYNNKELIINETVPNRFSPKSPDKAHLNLHINSLELGDSAVYFCASSQRDSTNTGELFFGEGSRLTVL.

The V gene is TRBV5-1, the J gene TRBJ2-7; 8 nucleotides agree with TRBD2. The CDR3 has 15 amino acids. Germline CDR1 and CDR2: SGHRS and YFSETQ. The junction had 7 bases not matched to a gene; V was cut back by 5 bases and J by 0 bases. CDR3 nucleotides: TGCGCCAGCAGTTACCGGGAGGGCCTCTCCTACGAGCAGTACTTC. This encodes CASSYREGLSYEQYF.

The chain is built from TRBV7-9 and TRBJ2-5; D gene unclear. V dropped 5 bases and J dropped 3 bases, with 10 bases sitting between them. There are 13 residues in the CDR3. Germline V CDR1 and CDR2: SEHNR, FQNEAQ (reference sequence). CDR3 bases: TGTGCCAGCAGCGTCGGATTAGAAGAGACCCAGTACTTC. Translation gives CASSVGLEETQYF.

This clonotype was observed a few times. V gene TRBV5-5 combines with J gene TRBJ1-2; 8 bases agree with TRBD1. V dropped 4 bases and J dropped 7; count of bases not matched to a gene: 12. Germline CDR1 SGHKS, CDR2 YYEKEE (reference sequence). The CDR3 contains 15 residues. Here the CDR3 reads CASSVGQGSGSGYTF. The CDR3 DNA reads as TGTGCCAGCAGCGTCGGACAGGGATCGGGGAGTGGCTACACCTTC.

This clonotype was detected a few times. The chain has TRBV12-3 or TRBV12-4 and TRBJ1-5; D might be TRBD1 (5 bases). The CDR3 has 13 residues. V shed 7 bases and J shed 5 bases, with 12 bases lying between them. The CDR3 sequence: CASTDRGDQPQHF. The CDR3 DNA reads as TGTGCCAGCACCGATCGGGGGGATCAGCCCCAGCATTTT.

This clonotype came up a few times. The V and J genes are TRBV30 and TRBJ2-3, with D unresolved. V lost 5 bases and J 4 bases, leaving 10 bases between the germline ends. CDR1 GTSNPN and CDR2 SVGIG come from the germline V gene (reference sequence). CDR3 length: 12 amino acids. CDR3 coding DNA: TGTGCCTGGGACCTGGGTTCAGATACGCAGTATTTT. Its translation: CAWDLGSDTQYF.

This clonotype was seen more than once but under ten times. The rearrangement links TRBV4-1 to TRBJ2-2; 9 bases fit TRBD1. Looked up from germline, CDR1 is MGHRA and CDR2 is YSYEKL. The CDR3 is 15 amino acids. The ends lost 4 bases at V and 3 bases at J; junction bases unmatched: 3. CDR3 sequence: CASSRGQGYTGELFF. CDR3 sequence (DNA): TGCGCCAGCAGCCGGGGACAGGGCTACACCGGGGAGCTGTTTTTT.